Reported below is one T cell receptor (beta chain). This sample is part of a study of T cell responses to AZD1222 COVID-19 vaccine. Across the whole study: Recipients boosted at about 4 weeks or about 12 weeks are pooled.

Method: immunoSEQ multiplex PCR; TCRdb's copy keeps in-frame clones and lacks some. Of around 99,000 clones listed, roughly nine tenths are singletons. This CDR3 spans 15 amino acids. The germline gives CDR1 SGHAT, CDR2 FQNNGV. With 6 bases clipped from V and 5 bases from J, the junction kept 8 bases outside the gene matches. The sequenced sample was peripheral blood, obtained on day 0 of AZD1222 vaccination. The V call is TRBV11-2, the J call TRBJ2-1; 9 nucleotides match TRBD1. The source is an adult in good health. The CDR3 DNA reads TGTGCCAGCAGTGCTCCGGACAGGGGAAACAATGAGCAGTTCTTC. This sequence encodes CASSAPDRGNNEQFF.